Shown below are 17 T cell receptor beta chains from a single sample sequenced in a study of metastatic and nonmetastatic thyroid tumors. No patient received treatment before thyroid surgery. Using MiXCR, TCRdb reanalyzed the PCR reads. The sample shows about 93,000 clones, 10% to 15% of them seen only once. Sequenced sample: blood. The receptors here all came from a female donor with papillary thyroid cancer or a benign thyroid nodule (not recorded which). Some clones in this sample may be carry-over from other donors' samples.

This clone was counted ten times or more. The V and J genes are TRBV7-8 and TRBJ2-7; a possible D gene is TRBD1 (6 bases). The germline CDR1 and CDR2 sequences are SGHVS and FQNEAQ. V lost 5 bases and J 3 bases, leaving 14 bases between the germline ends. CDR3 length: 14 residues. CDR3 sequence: CASSRDRMNYEQYF. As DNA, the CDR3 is TGTGCCAGCAGCCGCGACAGGATGAACTACGAGCAGTACTTC.

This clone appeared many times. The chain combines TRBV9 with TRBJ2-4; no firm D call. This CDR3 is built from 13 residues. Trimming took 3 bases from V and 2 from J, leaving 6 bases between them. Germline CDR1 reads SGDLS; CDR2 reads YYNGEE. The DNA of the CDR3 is TGTGCCAGCAGCGCCGGCACCAAAAACATTCAGTACTTC. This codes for CASSAGTKNIQYF. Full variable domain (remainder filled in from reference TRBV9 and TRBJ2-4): DSGVTQTPKHLITATGQRVTLRCSPRSGDLSVYWYQQSLDQGLQFLIQYYNGEERAKGNILERFSAQQFPDLHSELNLSSLELGDSALYFCASSAGTKNIQYFGAGTRLSVL.

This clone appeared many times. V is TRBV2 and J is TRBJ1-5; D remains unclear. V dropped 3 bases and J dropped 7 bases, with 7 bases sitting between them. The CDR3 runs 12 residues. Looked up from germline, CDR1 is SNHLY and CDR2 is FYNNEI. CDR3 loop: CASSDDRQPQHF. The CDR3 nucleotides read TGTGCCAGCAGTGACGATAGGCAGCCCCAGCATTTT.

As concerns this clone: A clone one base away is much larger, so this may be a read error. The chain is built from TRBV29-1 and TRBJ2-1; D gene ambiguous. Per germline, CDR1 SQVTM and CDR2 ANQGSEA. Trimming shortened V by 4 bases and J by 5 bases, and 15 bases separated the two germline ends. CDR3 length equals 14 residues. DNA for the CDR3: TGCAGCGTTGCCGACCGGGTCCGAGACAATGAGCAGTTCTTC. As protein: CSVADRVRDNEQFF.

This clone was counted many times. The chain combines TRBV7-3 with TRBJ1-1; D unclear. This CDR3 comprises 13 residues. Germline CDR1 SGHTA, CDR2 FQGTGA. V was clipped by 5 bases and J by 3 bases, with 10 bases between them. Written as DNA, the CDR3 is TGTGCCAGCAGCAAGACCAAAGACACTGAAGCTTTCTTT. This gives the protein CASSKTKDTEAFF.

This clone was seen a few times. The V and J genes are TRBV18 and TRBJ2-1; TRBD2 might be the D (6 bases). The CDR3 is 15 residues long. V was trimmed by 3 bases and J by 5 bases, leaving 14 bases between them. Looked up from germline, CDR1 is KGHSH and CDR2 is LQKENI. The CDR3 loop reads CASSPGEALHNEQFF. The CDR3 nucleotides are TGTGCCAGCTCACCTGGGGAGGCACTTCACAATGAGCAGTTCTTC.

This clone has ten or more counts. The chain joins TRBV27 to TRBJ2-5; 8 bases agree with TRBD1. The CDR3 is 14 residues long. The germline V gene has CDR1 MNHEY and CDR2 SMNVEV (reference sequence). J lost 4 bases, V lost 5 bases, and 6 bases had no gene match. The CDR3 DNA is TGTGCCAGCAGTCCAGGACAGGGTGTAGAGACCCAGTACTTC. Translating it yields CASSPGQGVETQYF.

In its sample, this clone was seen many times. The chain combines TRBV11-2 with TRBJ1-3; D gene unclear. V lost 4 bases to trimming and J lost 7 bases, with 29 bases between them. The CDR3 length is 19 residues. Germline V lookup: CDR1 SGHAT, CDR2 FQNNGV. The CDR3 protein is CASSSIESGLIRMRNTIYF. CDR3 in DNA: TGTGCCAGCAGCTCTATTGAATCCGGGTTGATCCGGATGAGGAACACCATATATTTT.

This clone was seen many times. Written as DNA, the CDR3 is TGTGCCAGCAAGGGGGACCCCCCCGGCTACACCTTC. Protein sequence: CASKGDPPGYTF. The chain joins TRBV28 to TRBJ1-2; D possibly corresponds to TRBD1 (6 bases). CDR1 MDHEN and CDR2 SYDVKM come from the germline V gene. The CDR3 contains 12 residues. V lost 7 bases, J lost 8 bases, and 14 bases lay in between.

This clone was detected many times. The CDR3 region is CASSLTDATSYEQYF. As DNA, the CDR3 is TGTGCCAGCAGCTTGACGGACGCCACTTCCTACGAGCAGTACTTC. J is TRBJ2-7 and V is TRBV7-6, with D unclear. Trimming removed 3 bases at V and 1 base at J, with 13 bases between. Germline values: CDR1 SGHVS, CDR2 FNYEAQ. CDR3 length equals 15 residues. The full variable domain, with the rest looked up from reference TRBV7-6 and TRBJ2-7, is GAGVSQSPRYKVTKRGQDVALRCDPISGHVSLYWYRQALGQGPEFLTYFNYEAQQDKSGLPNDRFSAERPEGSISTLTIQRTEQRDSAMYRCASSLTDATSYEQYFGPGTRLTVT.

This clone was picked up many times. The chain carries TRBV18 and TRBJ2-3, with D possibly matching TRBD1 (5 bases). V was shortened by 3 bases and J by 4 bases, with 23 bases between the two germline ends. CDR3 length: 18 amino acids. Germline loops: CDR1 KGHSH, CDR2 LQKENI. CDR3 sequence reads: CASSPSRAGYIGSDTQYF. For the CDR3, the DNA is TGTGCCAGCTCACCCTCCCGGGCAGGGTACATTGGGTCAGATACGCAGTATTTT. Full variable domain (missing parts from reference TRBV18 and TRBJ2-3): NAGVMQNPRHLVRRRGQEARLRCSPMKGHSHVYWYRQLPEEGLKFMVYLQKENIIDESGMPKERFSAEFPKEGPSILRIQQVVRGDSAAYFCASSPSRAGYIGSDTQYFGPGTRLTVL.

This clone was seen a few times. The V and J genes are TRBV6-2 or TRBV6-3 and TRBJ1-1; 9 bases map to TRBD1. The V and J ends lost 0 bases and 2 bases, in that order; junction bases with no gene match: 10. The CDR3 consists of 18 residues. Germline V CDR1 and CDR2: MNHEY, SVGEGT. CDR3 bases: TGTGCCAGCAGTTACTCGACATTCCGGACAGGGGAAAACACTGAAGCTTTCTTT. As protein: CASSYSTFRTGENTEAFF.

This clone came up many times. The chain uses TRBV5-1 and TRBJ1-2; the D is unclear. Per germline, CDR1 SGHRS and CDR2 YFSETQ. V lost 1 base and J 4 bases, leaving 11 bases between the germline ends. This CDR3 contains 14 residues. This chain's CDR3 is CASSLTPGFYGYTF. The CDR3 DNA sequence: TGCGCCAGCAGCTTGACACCCGGCTTCTATGGCTACACCTTC.

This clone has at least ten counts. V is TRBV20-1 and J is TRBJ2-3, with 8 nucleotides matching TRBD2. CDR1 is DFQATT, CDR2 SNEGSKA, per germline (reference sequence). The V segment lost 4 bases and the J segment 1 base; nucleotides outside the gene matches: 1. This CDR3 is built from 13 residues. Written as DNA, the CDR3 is TGCAGTGCTAATAGCGGGGGCACAGATACGCAGTATTTT. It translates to CSANSGGTDTQYF.

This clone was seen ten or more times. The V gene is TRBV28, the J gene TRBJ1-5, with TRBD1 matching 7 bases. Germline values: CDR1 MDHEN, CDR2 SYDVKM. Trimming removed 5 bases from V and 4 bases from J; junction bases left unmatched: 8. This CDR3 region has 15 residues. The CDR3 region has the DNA TGTGCCAGCAGTCGTGTGACAGGGCAAAATCAGCCCCAGCATTTT. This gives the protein CASSRVTGQNQPQHF.

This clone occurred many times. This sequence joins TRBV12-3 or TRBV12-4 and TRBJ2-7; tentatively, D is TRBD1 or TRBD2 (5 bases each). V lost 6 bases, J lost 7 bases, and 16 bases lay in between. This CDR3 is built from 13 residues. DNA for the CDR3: TGTGCCAGCAGCTCAATGGGGACGGGGGAGCAGTACTTC. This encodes CASSSMGTGEQYF.

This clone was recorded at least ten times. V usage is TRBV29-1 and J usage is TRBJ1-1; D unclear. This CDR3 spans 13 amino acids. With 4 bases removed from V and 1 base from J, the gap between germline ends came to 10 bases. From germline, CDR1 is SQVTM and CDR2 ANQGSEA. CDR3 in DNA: TGCAGCGTTGTTTCCGGCGGGAACACTGAAGCTTTCTTT. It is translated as CSVVSGGNTEAFF. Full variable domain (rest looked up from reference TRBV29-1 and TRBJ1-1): SAVISQKPSRDICQRGTSLTIQCQVDSQVTMMFWYRQQPGQSLTLIATANQGSEATYESGFVIDKFPISRPNLTFSTLTVSNMSPEDSSIYLCSVVSGGNTEAFFGQGTRLTVV.